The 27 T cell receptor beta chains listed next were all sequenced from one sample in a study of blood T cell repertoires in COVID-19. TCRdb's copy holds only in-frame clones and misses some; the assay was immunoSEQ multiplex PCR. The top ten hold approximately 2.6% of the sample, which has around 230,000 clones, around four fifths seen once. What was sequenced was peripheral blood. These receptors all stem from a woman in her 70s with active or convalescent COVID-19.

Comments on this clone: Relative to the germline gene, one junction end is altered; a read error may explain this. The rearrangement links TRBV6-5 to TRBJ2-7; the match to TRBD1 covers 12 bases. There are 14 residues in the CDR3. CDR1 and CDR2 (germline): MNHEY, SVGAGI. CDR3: CASRRPGQGAVEDF. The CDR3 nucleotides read TGTGCCAGCAGGCGCCCGGGACAGGGGGCAGTAGAGGACTTC.

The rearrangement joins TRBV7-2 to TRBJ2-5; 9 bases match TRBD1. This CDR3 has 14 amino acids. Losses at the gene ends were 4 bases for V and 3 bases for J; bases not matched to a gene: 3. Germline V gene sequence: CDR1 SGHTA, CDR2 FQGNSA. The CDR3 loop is CASSSRTGEETQYF. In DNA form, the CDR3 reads TGTGCCAGCAGCTCCCGGACAGGGGAAGAGACCCAGTACTTC.

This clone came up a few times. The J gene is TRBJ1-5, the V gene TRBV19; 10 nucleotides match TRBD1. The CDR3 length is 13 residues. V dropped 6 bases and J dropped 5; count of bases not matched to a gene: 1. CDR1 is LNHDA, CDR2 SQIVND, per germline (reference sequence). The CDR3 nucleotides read TGTGCCAGTAGCGGGACAGGGGATCAGCCCCAGCATTTT. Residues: CASSGTGDQPQHF.

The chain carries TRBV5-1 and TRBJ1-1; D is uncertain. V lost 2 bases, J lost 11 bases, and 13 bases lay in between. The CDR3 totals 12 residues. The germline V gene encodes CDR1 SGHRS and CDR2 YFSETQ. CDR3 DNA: TGCGCCAGCAGCTTCGACGCCGTGAGGGCTTTCTTT. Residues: CASSFDAVRAFF.

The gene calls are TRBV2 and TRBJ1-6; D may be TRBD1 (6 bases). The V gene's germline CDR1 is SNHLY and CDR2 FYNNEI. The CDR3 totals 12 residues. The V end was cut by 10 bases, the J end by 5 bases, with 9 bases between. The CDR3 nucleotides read TGTGCCACCCACAGGGATAATTCACCCCTCCACTTT. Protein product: CATHRDNSPLHF.

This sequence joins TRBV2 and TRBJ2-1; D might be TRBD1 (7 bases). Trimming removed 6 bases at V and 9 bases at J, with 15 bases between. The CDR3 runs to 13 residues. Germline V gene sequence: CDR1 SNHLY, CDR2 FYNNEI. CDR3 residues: CASSGTAGTEQFF. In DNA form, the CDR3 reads TGTGCCAGCAGCGGGACAGCGGGCACTGAGCAGTTCTTC.

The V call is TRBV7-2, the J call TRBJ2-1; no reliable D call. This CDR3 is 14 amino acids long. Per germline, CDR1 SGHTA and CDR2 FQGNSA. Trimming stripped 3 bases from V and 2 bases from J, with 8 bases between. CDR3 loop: CASSFQSAYNEQFF. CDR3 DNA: TGTGCCAGCAGCTTCCAATCGGCCTACAATGAGCAGTTCTTC.

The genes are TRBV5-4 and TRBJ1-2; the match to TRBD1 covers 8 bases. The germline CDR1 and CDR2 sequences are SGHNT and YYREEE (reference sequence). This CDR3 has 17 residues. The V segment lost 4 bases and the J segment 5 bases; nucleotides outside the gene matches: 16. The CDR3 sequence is CASSPALDRVIWYGYTF. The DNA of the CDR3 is TGTGCCAGCAGCCCGGCCCTGGACAGGGTAATTTGGTATGGCTACACCTTC.

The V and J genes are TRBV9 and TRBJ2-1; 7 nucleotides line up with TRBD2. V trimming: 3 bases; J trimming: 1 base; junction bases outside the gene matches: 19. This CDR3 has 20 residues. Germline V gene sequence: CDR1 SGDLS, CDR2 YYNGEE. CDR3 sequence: CASSARQETSPEGSYNEQFF. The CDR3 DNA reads TGTGCCAGCAGCGCCCGCCAAGAGACTAGCCCCGAAGGATCCTACAATGAGCAGTTCTTC.

The CDR3 here is CASSAGQQETQYF. CDR3 nucleotides: TGTGCCAGCAGCGCCGGACAGCAAGAGACCCAGTACTTC. The V gene is TRBV9, the J gene TRBJ2-5; D might be TRBD1 (6 bases). The V gene's germline CDR1 is SGDLS and CDR2 YYNGEE. This CDR3 has 13 residues. Trimming took 3 bases from V and 2 from J, leaving 8 bases between them.

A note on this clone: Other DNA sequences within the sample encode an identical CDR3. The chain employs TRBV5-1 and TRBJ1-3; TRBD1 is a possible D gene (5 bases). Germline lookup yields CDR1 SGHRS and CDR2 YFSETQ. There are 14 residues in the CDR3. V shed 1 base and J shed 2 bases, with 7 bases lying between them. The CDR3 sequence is CASSLTGTGNTIYF. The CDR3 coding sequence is TGCGCCAGCAGCTTGACAGGAACTGGAAACACCATATATTTT.

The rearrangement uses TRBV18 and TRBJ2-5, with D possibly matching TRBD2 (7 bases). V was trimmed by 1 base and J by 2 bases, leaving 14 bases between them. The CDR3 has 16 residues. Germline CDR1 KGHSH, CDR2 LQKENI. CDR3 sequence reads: CASSPRGGGPQETQYF. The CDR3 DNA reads TGTGCCAGCTCACCACGAGGGGGGGGGCCACAAGAGACCCAGTACTTC.

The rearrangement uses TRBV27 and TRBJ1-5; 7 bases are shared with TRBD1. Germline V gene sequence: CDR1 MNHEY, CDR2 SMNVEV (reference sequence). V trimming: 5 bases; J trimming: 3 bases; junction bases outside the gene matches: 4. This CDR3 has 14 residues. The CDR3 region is CASSPTGYNQPQHF. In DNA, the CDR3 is TGTGCCAGCAGTCCGACAGGGTACAATCAGCCCCAGCATTTT.

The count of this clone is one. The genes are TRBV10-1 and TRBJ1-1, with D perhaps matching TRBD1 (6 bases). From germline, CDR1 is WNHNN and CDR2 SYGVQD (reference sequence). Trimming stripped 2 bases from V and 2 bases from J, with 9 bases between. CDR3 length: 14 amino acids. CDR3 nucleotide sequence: TGCGCCAGCAGTGAGGGACAGAGTAACACTGAAGCTTTCTTT. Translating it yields CASSEGQSNTEAFF.

Written as DNA, the CDR3 is TGTGCCAGCTCACCTGGGTTGGGGACAGGGCAAGAGACCCAGTACTTC. This translates into CASSPGLGTGQETQYF. This sequence joins TRBV18 and TRBJ2-5; 9 bases are shared with TRBD1. CDR3 length: 16 residues. From germline, CDR1 is KGHSH and CDR2 LQKENI. The trim removed 3 bases at V and 2 bases at J, leaving 7 bases unmatched.

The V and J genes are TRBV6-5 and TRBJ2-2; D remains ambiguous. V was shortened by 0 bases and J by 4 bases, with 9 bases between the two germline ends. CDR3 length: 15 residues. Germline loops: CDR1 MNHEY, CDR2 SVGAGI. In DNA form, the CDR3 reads TGTGCCAGCAGTTACTCGTACGCGGCCACCGGGGAGCTGTTTTTT. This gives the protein CASSYSYAATGELFF.

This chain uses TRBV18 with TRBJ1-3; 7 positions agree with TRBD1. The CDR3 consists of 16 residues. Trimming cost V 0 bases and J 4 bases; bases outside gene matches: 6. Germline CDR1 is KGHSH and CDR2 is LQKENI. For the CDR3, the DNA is TGTGCCAGCTCACCACCCGGAAGGGGGCTGGGAAACACCATATATTTT. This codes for CASSPPGRGLGNTIYF. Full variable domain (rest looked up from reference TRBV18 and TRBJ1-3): NAGVMQNPRHLVRRRGQEARLRCSPMKGHSHVYWYRQLPEEGLKFMVYLQKENIIDESGMPKERFSAEFPKEGPSILRIQQVVRGDSAAYFCASSPPGRGLGNTIYFGEGSWLTVV.

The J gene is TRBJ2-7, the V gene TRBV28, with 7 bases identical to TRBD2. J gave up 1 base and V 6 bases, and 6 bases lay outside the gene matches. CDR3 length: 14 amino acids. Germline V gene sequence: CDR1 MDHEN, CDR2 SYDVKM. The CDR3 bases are TGTGCCAGCAGCCCCGGGGGGTGGTCCTACGAGCAGTACTTC. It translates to CASSPGGWSYEQYF.

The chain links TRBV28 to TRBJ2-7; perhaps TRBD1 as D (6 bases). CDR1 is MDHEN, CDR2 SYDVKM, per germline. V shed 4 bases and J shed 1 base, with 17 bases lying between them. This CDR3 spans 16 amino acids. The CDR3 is CASSSSGTQISYEQYF. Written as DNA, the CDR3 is TGTGCCAGCAGTTCGTCCGGGACACAAATATCCTACGAGCAGTACTTC.

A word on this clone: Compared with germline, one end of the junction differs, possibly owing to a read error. CDR3 sequence (DNA): TGTGCCCGGAGCGCGGGAGGTTTGGGCGCCTCCTACAATGAGCAGTTCTTC. Its protein product is CARSAGGLGASYNEQFF. The chain uses TRBV30 and TRBJ2-1, with 8 bases lining up with TRBD2. There are 17 residues in the CDR3. Per germline, CDR1 GTSNPN and CDR2 SVGIG (reference sequence).

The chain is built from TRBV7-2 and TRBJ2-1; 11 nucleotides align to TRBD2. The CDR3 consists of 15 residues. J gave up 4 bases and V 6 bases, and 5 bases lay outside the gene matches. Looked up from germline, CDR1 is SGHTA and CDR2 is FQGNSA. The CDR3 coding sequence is TGTGCCAGCAGAATAGCGGGGGGGGGATACAATGAGCAGTTCTTC. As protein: CASRIAGGGYNEQFF.

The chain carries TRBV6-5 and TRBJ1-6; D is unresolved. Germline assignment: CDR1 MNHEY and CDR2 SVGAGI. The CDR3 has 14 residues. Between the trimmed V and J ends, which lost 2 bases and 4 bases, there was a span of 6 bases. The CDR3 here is CASSYQNYNSPLHF. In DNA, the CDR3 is TGTGCCAGCAGTTACCAGAATTATAATTCACCCCTCCACTTT.

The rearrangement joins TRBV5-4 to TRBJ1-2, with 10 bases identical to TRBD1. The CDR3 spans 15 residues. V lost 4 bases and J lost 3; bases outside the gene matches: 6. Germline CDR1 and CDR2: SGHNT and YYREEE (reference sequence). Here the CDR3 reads CASSQGTGAYYGYTF. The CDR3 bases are TGTGCCAGCAGCCAAGGGACAGGGGCCTACTATGGCTACACCTTC. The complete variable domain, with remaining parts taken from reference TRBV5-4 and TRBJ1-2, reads ETGVTQSPTHLIKTRGQQVTLRCSSQSGHNTVSWYQQALGQGPQFIFQYYREEENGRGNFPPRFSGLQFPNYSSELNVNALELDDSALYLCASSQGTGAYYGYTFGSGTRLTVV.

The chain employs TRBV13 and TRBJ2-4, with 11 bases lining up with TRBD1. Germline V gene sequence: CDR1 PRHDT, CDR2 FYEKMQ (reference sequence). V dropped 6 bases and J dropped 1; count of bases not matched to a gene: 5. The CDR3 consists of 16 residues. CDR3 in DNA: TGTGCCAGCAGTTGGACAGGGGGCTGGGCCAAAAACATTCAGTACTTC. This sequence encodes CASSWTGGWAKNIQYF.

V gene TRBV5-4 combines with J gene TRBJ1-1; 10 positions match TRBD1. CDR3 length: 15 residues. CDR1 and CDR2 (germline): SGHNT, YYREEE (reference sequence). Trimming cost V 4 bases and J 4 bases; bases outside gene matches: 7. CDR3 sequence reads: CASSPRQGAGTEAFF. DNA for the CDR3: TGTGCCAGCAGCCCGAGACAGGGGGCAGGCACTGAAGCTTTCTTT.

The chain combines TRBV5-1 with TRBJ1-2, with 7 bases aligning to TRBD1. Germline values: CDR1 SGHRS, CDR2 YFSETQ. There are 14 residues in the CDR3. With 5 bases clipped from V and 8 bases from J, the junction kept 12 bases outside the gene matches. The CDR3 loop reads CASSYMDRRLGYTF. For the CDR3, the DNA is TGCGCCAGCAGTTATATGGACAGGCGTCTCGGCTACACCTTC.

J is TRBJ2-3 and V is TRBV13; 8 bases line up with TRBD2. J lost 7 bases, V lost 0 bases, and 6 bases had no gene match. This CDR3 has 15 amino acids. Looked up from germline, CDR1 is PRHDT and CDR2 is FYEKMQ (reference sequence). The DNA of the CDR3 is TGTGCCAGCAGCTTAGGTTCGGGGGGGGCCAATACGCAGTATTTT. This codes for CASSLGSGGANTQYF.